A single T cell receptor (beta chain) is shown here with its context. Its antigen is unknown. This specimen belongs to a study of T cells in pancreatic ductal adenocarcinoma. General study results and limits: Tumor-versus-blood clonality comparisons may be biased toward lower tumor diversity.

Using immunoSEQ multiplex PCR, the repertoire was profiled, and TCRdb retains in-frame clones only, with some absent. Of roughly 2,600 clones in the sample, 74% are singletons; the top ten hold 14%. The CDR3 extends over 16 amino acids. Germline CDR1 reads LGHNA; CDR2 reads YNFKEQ. Trimming removed 5 bases from V and 7 bases from J; junction bases left unmatched: 14. Selected pancreatic ductal adenocarcinoma patients had undergone surgery without neoadjuvant therapy. The clonotype was recovered from a human donor with pancreatic ductal adenocarcinoma. Specimen: pancreatic tumor tissue. This chain joins TRBV4-2 and TRBJ1-2; 9 bases align to TRBD1. This chain's CDR3 is CASSLRTRQGGSGYTF. The DNA for the CDR3 is TGTGCCAGCAGCTTACGAACGCGACAGGGGGGCAGTGGCTACACCTTC.